This paragraph reports one T cell receptor (beta chain). The PCR contained 60 Vbeta and 13 Jbeta primers. The method was immunoSEQ multiplex PCR; TCRdb's version includes in-frame clones alone and lacks a portion of them. The sample comprises approximately 38,000 clones, 66% of which are singletons, and roughly 18% rests with the top ten. The data belong to a study of cytomegalovirus exposure and HLA in healthy donors. Looked up from germline, CDR1 is SGHRS and CDR2 is YFSETQ. The V and J ends lost 3 bases and 6 bases, in that order; junction bases with no gene match: 3. The CDR3 has 14 amino acids. V gene TRBV5-1 combines with J gene TRBJ1-4; 9 bases map to TRBD1. The sample taken for sequencing was PBMCs. This clonotype originated in a man aged 45-65 years in good health and CMV-seropositive. The CDR3 coding sequence is TGCGCCAGCAGCTGGACAGGGGCGTATGAAAAACTGTTTTTT. Translated: CASSWTGAYEKLFF. The variable domain in full, with the rest retrieved from reference TRBV5-1 and TRBJ1-4, is KAGVTQTPRYLIKTRGQQVTLSCSPISGHRSVSWYQQTPGQGLQFLFEYFSETQRNKGNFPGRFSGRQFSNSRSEMNVSTLELGDSALYLCASSWTGAYEKLFFGSGTQLSVL.